A single sample gave rise to the 6 T cell receptor beta chains below, sequenced in a study of long-term antiretroviral therapy in people with HIV. Survey-level immunoSEQ v3.0 assays were run. Here immunoSEQ multiplex PCR was the method, and the copy in TCRdb shows in-frame clones only, minus some. The sample records approximately 25,000 clones, 65% to 80% being singletons. The sample here was unsorted PBMCs, taken 0.5 years after starting antiretroviral therapy. Source of these receptors: a woman aged 40 to 49 with HIV.

This chain connects TRBV11-3 to TRBJ1-1, with D maybe TRBD1 (5 bases). Trimming cost V 2 bases and J 6 bases, with 7 bases left between them. The CDR3 spans 12 residues. Germline CDR1 reads SGHNT; CDR2 reads YENEEA. CDR3 sequence: CASSLRDPEAFF. In DNA form, the CDR3 reads TGTGCCAGCAGCTTAAGGGACCCTGAAGCTTTCTTT.

The chain employs TRBV9 and TRBJ2-5, with unresolved D. This CDR3 is built from 14 residues. Germline CDR1 is SGDLS and CDR2 is YYNGEE. Between the trimmed V and J ends, which lost 1 base and 5 bases, there was a span of 12 bases. The CDR3 DNA is TGTGCCAGCAGCGTATCGTCCCGGGTGGAGACCCAGTACTTC. Its protein product is CASSVSSRVETQYF.

Concerning this clone: The junction differs from germline at one of its ends, possibly a read error. V and J are TRBV4-1 and TRBJ1-3; D not certain. The CDR3 length is 16 residues. The germline CDR1 and CDR2 sequences are MGHRA and YSYEKL. Here the CDR3 DNA reads TGCGCCAGCAGGCAAGGAAGGGCGTACGGTGGAAACACCATATATTTT. Protein sequence: CASRQGRAYGGNTIYF.

The chain has TRBV7-8 and TRBJ2-2; D remains unclear. The CDR3 runs to 14 residues. Germline assignment: CDR1 SGHVS and CDR2 FQNEAQ. V lost 4 bases and J lost 4, with 10 bases in between. CDR3 bases: TGTGCCAGCAGCTCGCTACATAGCACCGGGGAGCTGTTTTTT. It translates to CASSSLHSTGELFF.

V is TRBV28 and J is TRBJ1-5, with D possibly being TRBD1 (5 bases). V was clipped by 2 bases and J by 4 bases, with 9 bases between them. The germline V gene encodes CDR1 MDHEN and CDR2 SYDVKM. This CDR3 has 14 amino acids. CDR3 in amino acids: CASSLRPGNQPQHF. CDR3 nucleotide sequence: TGTGCCAGCAGTTTACGGCCAGGGAATCAGCCCCAGCATTTT.

In its sample, this clone was seen once. The V call is TRBV6-1, the J call TRBJ1-5, with D uncertain. CDR3 length: 13 amino acids. Germline loops: CDR1 MNHNS, CDR2 SASEGT. V lost 2 bases and J 5 bases, leaving 7 bases between the germline ends. The CDR3 protein is CASSEHNDQPQHF. DNA for the CDR3: TGTGCCAGCAGTGAACATAACGATCAGCCCCAGCATTTT.